The rows below give T cell receptor beta chains drawn from one sample of a study of T cells after yellow fever vaccination. TCRdb fed the 5' RACE reads into MiXCR, producing one record per CDR3 protein. The repertoire holds about 340,000 distinct CDR3 sequences, with 4% as singletons. Sequencing used PBMCs, obtained 5 days after the yellow fever booster vaccination. Receptors originate from a man between 18 and 35 years old who received the YFV17D yellow fever vaccine. Each CDR3 is given with its conserved first and last residue. D genes are given only for firm matches. Clone size, where shown, is once, few, many, or a class for clones that have expanded.

TRBV5-6	TRBD1	TRBJ2-3	.	TGTGCCAGCAAGGGACAGTTCACAGATACGCAGTATTTT	CASKGQFTDTQYF
TRBV6-2/TRBV6-3	.	TRBJ2-3	few	TGTGCCAGCCGACAGGCGGCTTTCACAGATACGCAGTATTTT	CASRQAAFTDTQYF
TRBV7-2	.	TRBJ2-1	few	TGTGCCAGCAGCTTAAGCTGGGAGCAGTTCTTC	CASSLSWEQFF
TRBV5-1	TRBD1	TRBJ1-4	few	TGCGCCAGCAGCTTGCCGGACAGGGGACGGGAAAAACTGTTTTTT	CASSLPDRGREKLFF
TRBV7-2	.	TRBJ1-2	few	TGTGCCAGCAGCTCTCGATTTGGACAGTTCGACTACACCTTC	CASSSRFGQFDYTF
TRBV9	TRBD2	TRBJ2-1	many	TGTGCCAGCAGCCCGAGCGGGGGGGCCTACAATGAGCAGTTCTTC	CASSPSGGAYNEQFF
TRBV27	.	TRBJ2-5	few	TGTGCCAGCAGTCCACGCTTTGGAGACAGGAGATTCCAAGAGACCCAGTACTTC	CASSPRFGDRRFQETQYF
TRBV11-2	TRBD1	TRBJ2-7	.	TGTGCCAGCAGCTCCACGACAGGGGCCCGATGGTTCGAGCAGTACTTC	CASSSTTGARWFEQYF
TRBV7-2	.	TRBJ2-1	many	TGTGCCAGCAGCTTAGCAGTGATAGGCGTCGGTGAGCAGTTCTTC	CASSLAVIGVGEQFF
TRBV11-2	.	TRBJ2-2	.	TGTGCCTGCAGCTCCCTGCTAACCGGGGAGCTGTTTTTT	CACSSLLTGELFF
TRBV5-1	.	TRBJ1-4	few	TGCGCCAGCAGCTTGGGCCAATTACAGGGAGACGAAAAACTGTTTTTT	CASSLGQLQGDEKLFF
TRBV6-6	TRBD2	TRBJ2-1	many	TGTGCCAGCAGTTACTGGCCAAAAGGACTAGCGGGGGGGCCTATCCCCAATGAGCAGTTCTTC	CASSYWPKGLAGGPIPNEQFF
TRBV6-6	.	TRBJ1-5	.	TGTGCCAGCAATGGGGAACCCAATAGCAATCAGCCCCAGCATTTT	CASNGEPNSNQPQHF
TRBV29-1	.	TRBJ1-2	many	TGCAGCTCATGGAATCCGGGACTCTCTGGCTACACCTTC	CSSWNPGLSGYTF
TRBV7-2	.	TRBJ1-2	many	TGTGCCAGCAGCTTAGGCCCGGGCGGCTACACCTTC	CASSLGPGGYTF
TRBV4-1	.	TRBJ1-5	.	TGCGCCAGCAGCCAAGATAGAATAGGCGGCAGGGGCAATCAGCCCCAGCATTTT	CASSQDRIGGRGNQPQHF
TRBV30	TRBD2	TRBJ2-1	many	TGTGCCTGGAGTGTACCCGGGGGGGATGAGCAGTTCTTC	CAWSVPGGDEQFF
TRBV4-3	.	TRBJ1-5	many	TGCGCCAGCAGCCAAGGGACGGTGGGGGATCAGCCCCAGCATTTT	CASSQGTVGDQPQHF
TRBV6-5	.	TRBJ2-5	.	TGTGCCAGCAGACCACCGGGGGCGCCGGGGTGGGAGACCCAGTACTTC	CASRPPGAPGWETQYF
TRBV7-2	.	TRBJ1-1	.	TGTGCCAGCAGCCCCAGGGACCGGAAGAGAGACACTGAAGCTTTCTTT	CASSPRDRKRDTEAFF
TRBV7-2	.	TRBJ2-5	.	TGTGCCAGCAGCTTTAGCGACCCCGAGGCCCAGTACTTC	CASSFSDPEAQYF
TRBV7-9	TRBD2	TRBJ2-1	.	TGTGCCACCCCCCCCCCCGGACTAGCGGAGTACAATGAGCAGTTCTTC	CATPPPGLAEYNEQFF
TRBV11-1	.	TRBJ2-1	few	TGTGCCAGCACCCACTTAGGCATCAATGAGCAGTTCTTC	CASTHLGINEQFF
TRBV30	.	TRBJ2-3	.	TGTGCCTGGACCACCCCAGGAGGAGTCCCCGTGGATACGCAGTATTTT	CAWTTPGGVPVDTQYF
TRBV19	.	TRBJ2-1	.	TGTGCCAGTACACCGCCCGGTAGGGGACCATACAATGAGCAGTTCTTC	CASTPPGRGPYNEQFF
TRBV7-6	TRBD1	TRBJ1-1	many	TGTGCCAGCAGCTCCTACAGGGGGAGACCTGAAGCTTTCTTT	CASSSYRGRPEAFF
TRBV7-2	TRBD2	TRBJ2-4	many	TGTGCCAGCAGCTTAGGCGTAAACCGGGACTACCAAAACATTCAGTACTTC	CASSLGVNRDYQNIQYF
TRBV5-1	.	TRBJ2-5	many	TGCGCCAGCAGCGGGCTGGGACTCCAAGAGACCCAGTACTTC	CASSGLGLQETQYF
TRBV4-1	.	TRBJ1-5	.	TGCGCCAGCAGCCAAGGGGAGGTGGGTCAGCCCCAGCATTTT	CASSQGEVGQPQHF
TRBV12-5	.	TRBJ1-1	many	TGTGCTAGTGGTTTTTCGGGGGGCGGAACTGAAGCTTTCTTT	CASGFSGGGTEAFF
TRBV7-2	.	TRBJ1-2	many	TGTGCCAGCAGCTTATCAGCCCCCCTCTATGGCTACACCTTC	CASSLSAPLYGYTF
TRBV4-3	.	TRBJ2-7	many	TGCGCCAGCAGCCAAGTCAATACAGGGCTCATCGAGCAGTACTTC	CASSQVNTGLIEQYF
TRBV20-1	TRBD1	TRBJ1-2	.	TGCAGTGCTCACGGGACAGTGGTAAAGCCGTATGGCTACACCTTC	CSAHGTVVKPYGYTF
TRBV6-2/TRBV6-3	TRBD1	TRBJ2-1	.	TGTGCCAGCAGTTACCTCGGGACAGGGGCCGCCAATGAGCAGTTCTTC	CASSYLGTGAANEQFF
TRBV7-9	.	TRBJ1-1	.	TGTGCCAGCAGCTCGGGGCATGTCGAGGTCGAAGCTTTCTTT	CASSSGHVEVEAFF